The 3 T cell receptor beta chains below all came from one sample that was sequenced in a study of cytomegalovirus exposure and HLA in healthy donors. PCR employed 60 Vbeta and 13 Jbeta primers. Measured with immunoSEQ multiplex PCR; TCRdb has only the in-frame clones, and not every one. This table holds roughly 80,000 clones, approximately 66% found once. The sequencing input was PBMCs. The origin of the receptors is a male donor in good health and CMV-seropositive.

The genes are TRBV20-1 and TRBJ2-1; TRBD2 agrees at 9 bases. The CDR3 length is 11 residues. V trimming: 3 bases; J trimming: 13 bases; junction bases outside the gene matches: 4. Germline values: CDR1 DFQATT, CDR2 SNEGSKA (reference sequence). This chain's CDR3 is CSARLAGDQFF. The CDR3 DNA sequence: TGCAGTGCTAGGTTAGCGGGGGATCAGTTCTTC.

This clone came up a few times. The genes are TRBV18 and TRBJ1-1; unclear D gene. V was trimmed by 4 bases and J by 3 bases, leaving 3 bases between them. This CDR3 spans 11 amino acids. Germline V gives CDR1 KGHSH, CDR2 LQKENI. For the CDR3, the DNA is TGTGCCAGCTCACTAGACACTGAAGCTTTCTTT. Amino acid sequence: CASSLDTEAFF.

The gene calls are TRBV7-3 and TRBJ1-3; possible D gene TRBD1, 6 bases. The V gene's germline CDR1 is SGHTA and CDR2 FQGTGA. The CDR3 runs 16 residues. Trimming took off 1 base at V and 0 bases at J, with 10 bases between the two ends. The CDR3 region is CASSLMGHDSGNTIYF. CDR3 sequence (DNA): TGTGCCAGCAGCTTAATGGGACACGACTCTGGAAACACCATATATTTT.